This T cell receptor beta chain is drawn from a study of blood T cells in healthy people across ages. Alongside a J-beta primer mix, a sample-barcoded 5' primer served in a second PCR lasting about 7 to 11 cycles. TCRdb redid the calling of the 5' RACE reads with MiXCR, one entry per CDR3 protein. The repertoire holds about 720,000 distinct CDR3 sequences, with 25% as singletons. This clonotype was counted many times. CDR3 length: 15 amino acids. V trimming: 5 bases; J trimming: 4 bases; junction bases outside the gene matches: 9. CDR1 is MNHEY, CDR2 SMNVEV, per germline (reference sequence). These data are also associated with another study on T cells of mothers and their children.

This receptor was obtained from a boy under 18 in good health. The sequenced sample was blood. V is TRBV27 and J is TRBJ2-7, with 9 bases fitting TRBD2. CDR3 residues: CASSPAGGSGYEQYF. CDR3 nucleotide sequence: TGTGCCAGCAGTCCGGCGGGGGGGTCGGGGTACGAGCAGTACTTC.